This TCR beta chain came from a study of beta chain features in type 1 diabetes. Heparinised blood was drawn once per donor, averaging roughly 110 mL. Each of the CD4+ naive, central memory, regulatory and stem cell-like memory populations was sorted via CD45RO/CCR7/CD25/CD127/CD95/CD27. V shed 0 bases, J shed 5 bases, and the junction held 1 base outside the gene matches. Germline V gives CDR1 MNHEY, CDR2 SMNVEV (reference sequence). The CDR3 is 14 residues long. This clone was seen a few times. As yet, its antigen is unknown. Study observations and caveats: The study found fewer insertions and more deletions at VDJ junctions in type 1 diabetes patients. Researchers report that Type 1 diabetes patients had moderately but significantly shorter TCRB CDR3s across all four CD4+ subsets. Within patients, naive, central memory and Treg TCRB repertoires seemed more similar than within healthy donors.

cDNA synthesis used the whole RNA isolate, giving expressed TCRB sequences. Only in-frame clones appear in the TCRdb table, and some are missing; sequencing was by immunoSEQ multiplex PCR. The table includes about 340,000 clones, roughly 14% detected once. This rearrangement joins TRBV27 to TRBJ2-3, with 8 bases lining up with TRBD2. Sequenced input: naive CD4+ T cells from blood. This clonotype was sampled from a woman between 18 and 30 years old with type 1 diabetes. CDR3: CASSLSLAGDTQYF. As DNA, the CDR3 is TGTGCCAGCAGTTTATCGCTAGCGGGAGATACGCAGTATTTT.